These 23 T cell receptor beta chains share one sample of origin, sequenced in a study of cytomegalovirus exposure and HLA in healthy donors. PCR primers comprised 60 Vbeta and 13 Jbeta primers. Assay used: immunoSEQ multiplex PCR; TCRdb lists only in-frame clones, some missing. The sample records 160,000 or so clones, around 88% being singletons. Sequencing was carried out using PBMCs. These receptors were obtained from a woman under 40 in good health and CMV-seronegative.

The chain is built from TRBV7-2 and TRBJ2-1; 7 positions match TRBD2. Looked up from germline, CDR1 is SGHTA and CDR2 is FQGNSA. The J segment lost 1 base and the V segment lost 2 bases, leaving 11 bases of the junction unmatched. This CDR3 spans 18 amino acids. The CDR3 is CASSLRSRSGASYNEQFF. CDR3 coding DNA: TGTGCCAGCAGCTTACGCTCTAGGAGCGGGGCTTCCTACAATGAGCAGTTCTTC.

This clone was detected a few times. This chain links TRBV9 with TRBJ2-1; 7 positions match TRBD2. The CDR3 consists of 14 residues. With 4 bases clipped from V and 9 bases from J, the junction kept 10 bases outside the gene matches. Germline CDR1 is SGDLS and CDR2 is YYNGEE. CDR3 sequence reads: CASSPRLASGEQFF. DNA of the CDR3: TGTGCCAGCAGCCCCCGACTAGCCTCCGGTGAGCAGTTCTTC.

V and J are TRBV7-2 and TRBJ2-2; 8 bases line up with TRBD1. CDR3 length: 15 residues. Germline V gives CDR1 SGHTA, CDR2 FQGNSA. V lost 7 bases, J lost 2 bases, and 6 bases stayed unmatched. Written as DNA, the CDR3 is TGTGCCAGCACCTCAGGGGGCTACAACACCGGGGAGCTGTTTTTT. This sequence encodes CASTSGGYNTGELFF.

Only a few counts were recorded for this clone. The J gene is TRBJ2-7, the V gene TRBV4-3; 9 bases are a match to TRBD2. CDR1 and CDR2 (germline): LGHNA, YSLEER. After removal of 0 bases from V and 4 bases from J, the junction contained 4 bases not matched to a gene. CDR3 length: 15 residues. CDR3 in amino acids: CASSQDTSGYYEQYF. In DNA, the CDR3 is TGCGCCAGCAGCCAAGATACTAGCGGGTATTACGAGCAGTACTTC.

The V and J genes are TRBV2 and TRBJ2-1, with D possibly TRBD2 on 6 matching bases. With 5 bases removed from V and 0 bases from J, the gap between germline ends came to 11 bases. The V gene's germline CDR1 is SNHLY and CDR2 FYNNEI. The CDR3 length is 15 residues. CDR3 in amino acids: CASSPGTASYNEQFF. CDR3 nucleotide sequence: TGTGCCAGCAGTCCTGGGACTGCCTCCTACAATGAGCAGTTCTTC.

This clone was observed a single time. This chain uses TRBV4-1 with TRBJ2-7; possible D gene TRBD1, 6 bases. The CDR3 length is 13 residues. V was shortened by 0 bases and J by 6 bases, with 9 bases between the two germline ends. Germline CDR1 and CDR2: MGHRA and YSYEKL. CDR3: CASSQERGGEQYF. The CDR3 nucleotides are TGCGCCAGCAGCCAAGAACGAGGGGGCGAGCAGTACTTC.

This chain links TRBV5-4 with TRBJ1-2; D is possibly TRBD1 (6 bases). The germline CDR1 and CDR2 sequences are SGHNT and YYREEE (reference sequence). Trimming pared 0 bases from V and 5 bases from J, leaving 11 bases between. There are 14 residues in the CDR3. This chain's CDR3 is CASSLDRELYGYTF. CDR3 bases: TGTGCCAGCAGCTTGGACAGGGAGTTATATGGCTACACCTTC.

This chain uses TRBV28 with TRBJ1-5; D gene unclear. This CDR3 region has 15 residues. Germline V gene lookup returns CDR1 MDHEN and CDR2 SYDVKM. V was cut by 5 bases and J by 2 bases, with 13 bases left in between. The CDR3 sequence is CASSPLVAGNQPQHF. Here the CDR3 DNA reads TGTGCCAGCAGTCCTCTTGTAGCGGGCAATCAGCCCCAGCATTTT.

This clone was seen just once. This chain joins TRBV10-3 and TRBJ2-7; D is possibly TRBD2 (8 bases). This CDR3 is 17 amino acids long. The germline V gene has CDR1 ENHRY and CDR2 SYGVKD. The V gene lost 6 bases and the J gene lost 2 bases, with 23 bases spanning the gap. In DNA form, the CDR3 reads TGTGCCATCAGCGGGGACAGTAGCGGGAAGATTGCCTACGAGCAGTACTTC. This gives the protein CAISGDSSGKIAYEQYF.

The chain recombines TRBV6-5 with TRBJ1-2; a weak D match, TRBD1 (5 bases). V lost 8 bases and J 8 bases, leaving 12 bases between the germline ends. The CDR3 loop spans 11 amino acids. The germline gives CDR1 MNHEY, CDR2 SVGAGI. The CDR3 DNA reads as TGTGCCAGCCGGAGGGGAGGCGGCTACACCTTC. Protein product: CASRRGGGYTF.

The chain has TRBV28 and TRBJ2-5; D might be TRBD2 (5 bases). CDR1 MDHEN and CDR2 SYDVKM come from the germline V gene. The ends were cut back, 2 bases at V and 7 bases at J, with 14 bases in the middle. This CDR3 spans 14 amino acids. The CDR3 DNA is TGTGCCAGCAGTTTAGAGAGGGCTTGGGGGACCCAGTACTTC. Protein: CASSLERAWGTQYF.

The chain links TRBV13 to TRBJ2-1; 9 nucleotides agree with TRBD1. The CDR3 consists of 15 residues. The germline CDR1 and CDR2 sequences are PRHDT and FYEKMQ (reference sequence). Losses at the gene ends were 5 bases for V and 2 bases for J; bases not matched to a gene: 4. The CDR3 bases are TGTGCCAGCAGCGCCCGGGACAGGGCCTACAATGAGCAGTTCTTC. This translates into CASSARDRAYNEQFF. Combining the CDR3 with reference TRBV13 and TRBJ2-1 gives the whole variable domain AAGVIQSPRHLIKEKRETATLKCYPIPRHDTVYWYQQGPGQDPQFLISFYEKMQSDKGSIPDRFSAQQFSDYHSELNMSSLELGDSALYFCASSARDRAYNEQFFGPGTRLTVL.

The V and J genes are TRBV2 and TRBJ1-3, with D perhaps matching TRBD1 (5 bases). CDR3 length: 14 residues. From germline, CDR1 is SNHLY and CDR2 FYNNEI. Trimming cost V 10 bases and J 4 bases, with 17 bases left between them. The CDR3 DNA follows: TGTGCCACCCAGCGGGGGGGAGACGGAAACACCATATATTTT. It translates to CATQRGGDGNTIYF.

The chain carries TRBV19 and TRBJ2-7, with a possible D match to TRBD2 (5 bases). The CDR3 extends over 14 amino acids. V was cut by 5 bases and J by 7 bases, with 18 bases left in between. Germline V lookup: CDR1 LNHDA, CDR2 SQIVND (reference sequence). CDR3 in amino acids: CASSPATGRVEQYF. The CDR3 DNA sequence: TGTGCCAGTAGTCCAGCTACCGGGCGGGTTGAGCAGTACTTC.

V and J are TRBV7-2 and TRBJ1-5, with no clear D. Germline assignment: CDR1 SGHTA and CDR2 FQGNSA. This CDR3 is built from 15 residues. With 2 bases removed from V and 5 bases from J, the gap between germline ends came to 13 bases. The CDR3 loop reads CASSLRVGSDQPQHF. The CDR3 DNA sequence: TGTGCCAGCAGCTTACGGGTCGGGAGTGATCAGCCCCAGCATTTT.

This chain connects TRBV18 to TRBJ1-2; D gene unclear. This CDR3 comprises 12 residues. Germline assignment: CDR1 KGHSH and CDR2 LQKENI. V shed 4 bases and J shed 8 bases, with 11 bases lying between them. The CDR3 protein is CASSQAMGGYTF. CDR3 DNA sequence: TGTGCCAGCTCACAGGCAATGGGCGGCTACACCTTC.

This chain links TRBV7-6 with TRBJ2-7; 7 bases line up with TRBD1. V was pared by 2 bases and J by 6 bases, with 10 bases of the junction left unmatched. CDR1 and CDR2 from the germline V gene are SGHVS and FNYEAQ. CDR3 length equals 15 residues. This CDR3 reads CASSLRETGSGEQYF. CDR3 in DNA: TGTGCCAGCAGCTTAAGAGAGACAGGGAGCGGCGAGCAGTACTTC.

The CDR3 here is CASSWKTDINGYTF. The CDR3 coding sequence is TGTGCCAGCAGCTGGAAGACAGACATCAATGGCTACACCTTC. The rearrangement links TRBV7-9 to TRBJ1-2; D is possibly TRBD1 (5 bases). The CDR3 has 14 amino acids. V shed 4 bases and J shed 6 bases, with 15 bases lying between them. Germline V gives CDR1 SEHNR, CDR2 FQNEAQ (reference sequence).

In this sample, this clone turned up once. The CDR3 DNA sequence: TGTGCCAGCAGCAACCGGGACAGGGGGAACTATGGCTACACCTTC. Protein sequence: CASSNRDRGNYGYTF. V usage is TRBV28 and J usage is TRBJ1-2, with TRBD1 matching over 11 bases. The V gene's germline CDR1 is MDHEN and CDR2 SYDVKM. CDR3 length: 15 amino acids. V was clipped by 6 bases and J by 2 bases; unmatched bases: 5.

The genes are TRBV27 and TRBJ2-1; 7 bases are shared with TRBD1. Germline V gene data show CDR1 as MNHEY and CDR2 as SMNVEV (reference sequence). V shed 6 bases and J 4 bases; nucleotides not matched to a gene: 6. The CDR3 runs to 14 residues. CDR3 loop: CASSPGQIYNEQFF. As DNA, the CDR3 is TGTGCCAGCAGCCCGGGACAGATTTACAATGAGCAGTTCTTC.

On this clone: This CDR3 is also generated by other DNA sequences in the sample. The CDR3 is CATGREEAGELFF. Written as DNA, the CDR3 is TGTGCTACAGGGCGGGAGGAGGCCGGGGAGCTGTTTTTT. This rearrangement joins TRBV12-5 to TRBJ2-2, with 8 bases that match TRBD2. Trimming removed 10 bases from V and 6 bases from J; junction bases left unmatched: 7. Germline V gene lookup returns CDR1 LGHNT and CDR2 FRNRAP. The CDR3 sequence is 13 residues long.

As concerns this clone: This sample includes further DNA sequences coding for the same CDR3. The chain is built from TRBV5-1 and TRBJ2-3; possibly TRBD2 for D (5 bases). The germline gives CDR1 SGHRS, CDR2 YFSETQ. V was cut by 4 bases and J by 6 bases, with 9 bases left in between. The CDR3 length is 12 residues. The CDR3 nucleotides read TGCGCCAGCAGCCGTGCGGGCGATACGCAGTATTTT. Its translation: CASSRAGDTQYF. Supplemented by reference TRBV5-1 and TRBJ2-3, the full variable domain reads KAGVTQTPRYLIKTRGQQVTLSCSPISGHRSVSWYQQTPGQGLQFLFEYFSETQRNKGNFPGRFSGRQFSNSRSEMNVSTLELGDSALYLCASSRAGDTQYFGPGTRLTVL.

The chain uses TRBV19 and TRBJ1-6, with 8 nucleotides matching TRBD1. CDR1 is LNHDA, CDR2 SQIVND, per germline (reference sequence). Trimming removed 4 bases from V and 10 bases from J; junction bases left unmatched: 9. The CDR3 totals 15 residues. CDR3 loop: CASSTQTGGGSPLHF. CDR3 bases: TGTGCCAGTAGTACCCAAACAGGGGGTGGCTCACCCCTCCACTTT.